These 8 T cell receptor beta chains were all obtained from the same sample, sequenced in a study of beta chain features in type 1 diabetes. Points from the study as a whole: In all four CD4+ subsets, TCRB CDR3 length was significantly, moderately reduced in type 1 diabetes.

Their antigens are not known. The entirety of the isolated RNA underwent reverse transcription, so expressed TCRB transcripts were sequenced. Generated by immunoSEQ multiplex PCR, the TCRdb table keeps only in-frame clones and is missing some. The table has hundreds of thousands of clones, more than 12% seen once; the top ten hold just under 0.04%. Sequenced: naive CD4+ T cells from blood. Receptors were obtained from a man younger than 35 with type 1 diabetes.

The CDR3 sequence is CASSLQGAGTGELFF. The CDR3 DNA is TGTGCCAGCAGCTTACAGGGGGCAGGCACCGGGGAGCTGTTTTTT. This sequence joins TRBV11-2 and TRBJ2-2; 8 bases match TRBD1. This CDR3 spans 15 amino acids. With 2 bases clipped from V and 4 bases from J, the junction kept 3 bases outside the gene matches. Germline V gene sequence: CDR1 SGHAT, CDR2 FQNNGV.

About this clone itself: The same CDR3 can be traced to other DNA sequences in this sample. This chain connects TRBV5-1 to TRBJ2-6, with 7 nucleotides matching TRBD1. The CDR3 consists of 15 residues. Germline lookup yields CDR1 SGHRS and CDR2 YFSETQ. Trimming removed 4 bases from V and 2 bases from J; junction bases left unmatched: 3. The CDR3 DNA reads as TGCGCCAGCAGCCTGACAGGGCCTGGGGCCAACGTCCTGACTTTC. It yields the protein CASSLTGPGANVLTF.

V gene TRBV11-3 combines with J gene TRBJ2-5; D is perhaps TRBD1 (5 bases). This CDR3 has 14 amino acids. Germline values: CDR1 SGHNT, CDR2 YENEEA. Between the trimmed V and J ends, which lost 4 bases and 2 bases, there was a span of 11 bases. CDR3 DNA sequence: TGTGCCAGCAGCTCGTACGACAGTCAAGAGACCCAGTACTTC. This gives the protein CASSSYDSQETQYF.

This clone was observed a few times. The V call is TRBV30, the J call TRBJ2-3; D is undetermined. Trimming left V 8 bases short and J 0 bases short, with 15 bases between. The CDR3 spans 14 residues. Germline V gene lookup returns CDR1 GTSNPN and CDR2 SVGIG (reference sequence). The CDR3 coding sequence is TGTGCCGGTCTGGTGGGTGCTAGCACAGATACGCAGTATTTT. This codes for CAGLVGASTDTQYF.

The gene calls are TRBV9 and TRBJ1-1, with D unclear. Trimming left V 2 bases short and J 0 bases short, with 11 bases between. CDR3 length: 15 amino acids. Germline V gene data show CDR1 as SGDLS and CDR2 as YYNGEE. Here the CDR3 DNA reads TGTGCCAGCAGCGTGGGATCTCCCCTGAACACTGAAGCTTTCTTT. Protein: CASSVGSPLNTEAFF.

This clone was recorded a few times. This CDR3 is also generated by other DNA sequences in the sample. CDR3 protein: CAWRGQGANYGYTF. The CDR3 DNA sequence: TGTGCCTGGAGAGGACAGGGGGCGAACTATGGCTACACCTTC. V and J are TRBV30 and TRBJ1-2, with TRBD1 matching over 11 bases. This CDR3 has 14 residues. Germline trimming cut 3 bases from V and 2 bases from J; bases unmatched to any gene: 2. Germline assignment: CDR1 GTSNPN and CDR2 SVGIG (reference sequence).

This clone was detected a few times. The chain recombines TRBV6-5 with TRBJ1-1; D remains ambiguous. The V and J ends lost 2 bases and 5 bases respectively, with 9 bases between them. The CDR3 spans 13 residues. Germline loops: CDR1 MNHEY, CDR2 SVGAGI. For the CDR3, the DNA is TGTGCCAGCAGTTACCCGGCGAGAACTGAAGCTTTCTTT. Protein: CASSYPARTEAFF.

This clone has a handful of counts. This chain uses TRBV5-1 with TRBJ2-3; a possible D gene is TRBD2 (6 bases). The germline V gene has CDR1 SGHRS and CDR2 YFSETQ. This CDR3 spans 19 amino acids. Trimming took 0 bases from V and 2 from J, leaving 22 bases between them. CDR3 DNA sequence: TGCGCCAGCAGCTTGGCAGTCGGGACTTCCAAGTACACCACAGATACGCAGTATTTT. Translating it yields CASSLAVGTSKYTTDTQYF. The whole variable domain, remainder taken from reference TRBV5-1 and TRBJ2-3, is KAGVTQTPRYLIKTRGQQVTLSCSPISGHRSVSWYQQTPGQGLQFLFEYFSETQRNKGNFPGRFSGRQFSNSRSEMNVSTLELGDSALYLCASSLAVGTSKYTTDTQYFGPGTRLTVL.